The 16 T cell receptor beta chains in this list originate from one sample, sequenced in a study of blood T cell repertoires in COVID-19. TCRdb's copy holds only in-frame clones and misses some; the assay was immunoSEQ multiplex PCR. This repertoire shows around 210,000 clones, less than 85% found once; its top ten account for 7.8%. Sequencing was carried out using peripheral blood. Receptors were obtained from an elderly woman with COVID-19, enrolled during active disease.

The V gene is TRBV4-1, the J gene TRBJ1-2; 9 bases map to TRBD1. The germline V gene encodes CDR1 MGHRA and CDR2 YSYEKL. The CDR3 consists of 14 residues. Unmatched junction bases numbered 6, after V lost 4 bases and J lost 6 bases. CDR3 bases: TGCGCCAGCAGCCCTGGACAGGGGAGGGATGGCTACACCTTC. Protein sequence: CASSPGQGRDGYTF.

This sequence joins TRBV29-1 and TRBJ1-5; D is undetermined. The V and J ends lost 6 bases and 0 bases respectively, with 9 bases between them. The CDR3 is 13 residues long. Germline values: CDR1 SQVTM, CDR2 ANQGSEA. The CDR3 loop is CSVMGDSNQPQHF. The CDR3 coding sequence is TGCAGCGTGATGGGCGATAGCAATCAGCCCCAGCATTTT.

The chain couples TRBV5-4 to TRBJ2-3; 11 nucleotides match TRBD2. In germline, CDR1 is SGHNT, CDR2 YYREEE (reference sequence). The V segment lost 4 bases and the J segment 3 bases; nucleotides outside the gene matches: 4. This CDR3 has 15 amino acids. The CDR3 region is CASSPGLAGTDTQYF. CDR3 DNA: TGTGCCAGCAGCCCTGGACTAGCGGGTACAGATACGCAGTATTTT.

The chain recombines TRBV6-1 with TRBJ2-2; 7 bases match TRBD1. Trimming at V came to 2 bases and at J to 7 bases, leaving 10 bases not matched to a gene. The V gene's germline CDR1 is MNHNS and CDR2 SASEGT. The CDR3 consists of 16 residues. CDR3: CASSETFQGDVGELFF. The CDR3, as DNA: TGTGCCAGCAGTGAAACTTTCCAGGGGGACGTCGGGGAGCTGTTTTTT.

J is TRBJ2-3 and V is TRBV29-1; 10 bases match TRBD2. CDR1 and CDR2 (germline): SQVTM, ANQGSEA. The CDR3 contains 14 residues. Trimming took 3 bases from V and 6 from J; bases not matched to a gene: 6. In DNA, the CDR3 is TGCAGCGTTGAGGAGCGGGGGGGTCCCGATACGCAGTATTTT. Translated, it gives CSVEERGGPDTQYF.

The CDR3 region has the DNA TGTGCCAGCAGTGAAGTCGGGACTAGCGGTTTCGATACGCAGTATTTT. Translating gives CASSEVGTSGFDTQYF. This rearrangement joins TRBV6-1 to TRBJ2-3; 11 bases are a match to TRBD2. This CDR3 has 16 amino acids. CDR1 is MNHNS, CDR2 SASEGT, per germline. Trimming took 1 base from V and 6 from J; bases not matched to a gene: 6.

The V gene is TRBV2, the J gene TRBJ2-2; 8 bases align to TRBD1. The CDR3 runs to 12 residues. Germline V gives CDR1 SNHLY, CDR2 FYNNEI. The V segment lost 7 bases and the J segment 6 bases; nucleotides outside the gene matches: 1. CDR3 residues: CASKDRAGELFF. The CDR3 DNA reads as TGTGCCAGCAAGGACAGGGCCGGGGAGCTGTTTTTT.

The chain has TRBV9 and TRBJ2-1; TRBD1 agrees at 8 bases. The CDR3 sequence is 16 residues long. Germline CDR1 SGDLS, CDR2 YYNGEE. The trim removed 0 bases at V and 7 bases at J, leaving 9 bases unmatched. The chain's CDR3 is CASSVGGGTGWNEQFF. The DNA of the CDR3 is TGTGCCAGCAGCGTAGGAGGGGGGACAGGTTGGAATGAGCAGTTCTTC.

CDR3 DNA: TGCGCCAGCAGCTTGCCTCCAGCGGGAGATTCAGATACGCAGTATTTT. Protein sequence: CASSLPPAGDSDTQYF. The chain couples TRBV5-1 to TRBJ2-3, with 8 bases that match TRBD2. Losses at the gene ends were 1 base for V and 4 bases for J; bases not matched to a gene: 8. Looked up from germline, CDR1 is SGHRS and CDR2 is YFSETQ. The CDR3 has 16 residues. Using reference TRBV5-1 and TRBJ2-3 for the parts outside the CDR3, the full variable domain is KAGVTQTPRYLIKTRGQQVTLSCSPISGHRSVSWYQQTPGQGLQFLFEYFSETQRNKGNFPGRFSGRQFSNSRSEMNVSTLELGDSALYLCASSLPPAGDSDTQYFGPGTRLTVL.

The chain couples TRBV4-2 to TRBJ2-7, with 9 positions matching TRBD2. The CDR3 runs to 15 residues. Per the germline V gene, CDR1 is LGHNA and CDR2 is YNFKEQ. J lost 5 bases, V lost 0 bases, and 5 bases had no gene match. The CDR3 DNA follows: TGTGCCAGCAGCCAAGAGGGACTAGCCGGGGACGAGCAGTACTTC. Protein product: CASSQEGLAGDEQYF.

The J gene is TRBJ1-4, the V gene TRBV12-2; the table assigns TRBD1, which was not confirmed against the DNA. TRBV12-2 is reported as a pseudogene. The CDR3 is 16 residues long. The CDR3 bases are TGTGCAAGTCGCTTAGGTTGGAGCAGGGTAGAGGAAAAACTGTTTTTT. It specifies CASRLGWSRVEEKLFF.

V usage is TRBV5-3 and J usage is TRBJ2-3, with D possibly matching TRBD2 (6 bases). TRBV5-3 is marked as an open reading frame, function uncertain. This CDR3 spans 13 amino acids. V lost 0 bases, J lost 11 bases, and 13 bases lay in between. The CDR3 is CARSLAWLAKQYF. As DNA, the CDR3 is TGTGCCAGAAGCTTGGCCTGGCTAGCGAAGCAGTATTTT.

The chain couples TRBV7-2 to TRBJ1-5; no firm D call. The CDR3 consists of 15 residues. Trimming cost V 4 bases and J 9 bases, with 19 bases left between them. Germline loops: CDR1 SGHTA, CDR2 FQGNSA. The CDR3 bases are TGTGCCAGCAGCTCCAAAGCCCCGGTTTCTGGGCCCCAGCATTTT. Protein: CASSSKAPVSGPQHF.

Of note for this clone: Other DNA sequences in the sample encode the same CDR3. The V call is TRBV19, the J call TRBJ1-1, with a possible D match to TRBD1 (5 bases). Germline loops: CDR1 LNHDA, CDR2 SQIVND (reference sequence). The V end lost 5 bases, the J end lost 0 bases, and 16 bases lay between the germline ends. This CDR3 comprises 16 residues. CDR3 sequence (DNA): TGTGCCAGTAGTCCGCGGTTGGGGCAGCTGAACACTGAAGCTTTCTTT. It encodes CASSPRLGQLNTEAFF.

This chain uses TRBV4-1 with TRBJ2-7; 9 bases fit TRBD1. Trimming removed 6 bases from V and 1 base from J; junction bases left unmatched: 4. Germline CDR1 MGHRA, CDR2 YSYEKL. The CDR3 covers 14 residues. In DNA, the CDR3 is TGCGCCAGCAGTTCCGGGACAGGGTCCTACGAGCAGTACTTC. It translates to CASSSGTGSYEQYF.

This clone was counted only a few times. The chain carries TRBV6-5 and TRBJ1-6; the match to TRBD1 covers 7 bases. Looked up from germline, CDR1 is MNHEY and CDR2 is SVGAGI. This CDR3 region has 14 residues. V dropped 7 bases and J dropped 4; count of bases not matched to a gene: 4. CDR3 coding DNA: TGTGCCAGCACCCCGACAGGGTATAATTCACCCCTCCACTTT. Translating gives CASTPTGYNSPLHF.